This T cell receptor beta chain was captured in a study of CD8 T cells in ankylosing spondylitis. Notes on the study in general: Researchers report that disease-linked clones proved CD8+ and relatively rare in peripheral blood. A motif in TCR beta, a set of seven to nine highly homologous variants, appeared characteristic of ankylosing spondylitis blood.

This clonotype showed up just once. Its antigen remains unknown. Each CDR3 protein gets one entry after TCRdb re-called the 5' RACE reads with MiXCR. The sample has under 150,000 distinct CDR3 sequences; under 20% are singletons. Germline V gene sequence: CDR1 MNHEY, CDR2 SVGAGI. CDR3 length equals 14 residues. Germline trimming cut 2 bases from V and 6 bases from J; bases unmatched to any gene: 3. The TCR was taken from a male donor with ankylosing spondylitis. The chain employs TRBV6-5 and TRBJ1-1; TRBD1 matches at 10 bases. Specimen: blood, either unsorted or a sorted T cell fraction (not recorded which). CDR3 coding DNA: TGTGCCAGCAGTTACGGGACAGGGGAGGCTGAAGCTTTCTTT. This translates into CASSYGTGEAEAFF.